This T cell receptor beta chain emerged from a study of blood T cell repertoires in COVID-19. Study as a whole: PBMCs, B-cell-depleted T cells, or T cells were the source of the cDNA or gDNA that made up the material.

The study counted Cohort 3 donors as recovered given two negative PCRs, clearance, or symptom resolution. The trim removed 7 bases at V and 13 bases at J, leaving 10 bases unmatched. The CDR3 has 12 residues. Sequencing was performed with immunoSEQ multiplex PCR; in TCRdb, only in-frame clones are kept and a portion is missing. The sample lists approximately 150,000 clones; roughly 84% were seen once. This sequence was found in a woman in her forties or fifties who had recovered from COVID-19. The rearrangement joins TRBV12-3 or TRBV12-4 to TRBJ1-2; 9 bases are shared with TRBD1. The sample taken for sequencing was PBMCs or T cells enriched from blood (not recorded which). CDR3 sequence reads: CASTPGQGGSTF. The CDR3 DNA reads TGTGCCAGCACCCCGGGACAGGGAGGAAGCACCTTC.